Listed here is a single T cell receptor beta chain. Antigen specificity is unknown. Germline V gene sequence: CDR1 GTSNPN, CDR2 SVGIG (reference sequence). The CDR3 loop spans 16 amino acids. The trim removed 4 bases at V and 3 bases at J, leaving 13 bases unmatched. Timing groups of about 4 and about 12 weeks for second doses were pooled. The sample comes from a study of T cell responses to AZD1222 COVID-19 vaccine. Broader study findings: Only six people who got AZD1222 tested seropositive at baseline. All repertoire sampling was performed exclusively after the peak T cell response.

Repertoires were generated with immunoSEQ multiplex PCR, while TCRdb's copy carries only in-frame clones and drops some. The data contain approximately 150,000 clones, about 91% of them seen just once; the ten biggest clones take up about 1.1%. This chain joins TRBV30 and TRBJ1-1, with 8 bases matching TRBD1. The receptor's source is an adult who received the AZD1222 COVID-19 vaccine. Sequencing used peripheral blood, obtained 28 days after the second AZD1222 dose. CDR3 in amino acids: CAWNQGARVVDTEAFF. The CDR3 DNA sequence: TGTGCCTGGAATCAGGGGGCGAGGGTGGTTGACACTGAAGCTTTCTTT.